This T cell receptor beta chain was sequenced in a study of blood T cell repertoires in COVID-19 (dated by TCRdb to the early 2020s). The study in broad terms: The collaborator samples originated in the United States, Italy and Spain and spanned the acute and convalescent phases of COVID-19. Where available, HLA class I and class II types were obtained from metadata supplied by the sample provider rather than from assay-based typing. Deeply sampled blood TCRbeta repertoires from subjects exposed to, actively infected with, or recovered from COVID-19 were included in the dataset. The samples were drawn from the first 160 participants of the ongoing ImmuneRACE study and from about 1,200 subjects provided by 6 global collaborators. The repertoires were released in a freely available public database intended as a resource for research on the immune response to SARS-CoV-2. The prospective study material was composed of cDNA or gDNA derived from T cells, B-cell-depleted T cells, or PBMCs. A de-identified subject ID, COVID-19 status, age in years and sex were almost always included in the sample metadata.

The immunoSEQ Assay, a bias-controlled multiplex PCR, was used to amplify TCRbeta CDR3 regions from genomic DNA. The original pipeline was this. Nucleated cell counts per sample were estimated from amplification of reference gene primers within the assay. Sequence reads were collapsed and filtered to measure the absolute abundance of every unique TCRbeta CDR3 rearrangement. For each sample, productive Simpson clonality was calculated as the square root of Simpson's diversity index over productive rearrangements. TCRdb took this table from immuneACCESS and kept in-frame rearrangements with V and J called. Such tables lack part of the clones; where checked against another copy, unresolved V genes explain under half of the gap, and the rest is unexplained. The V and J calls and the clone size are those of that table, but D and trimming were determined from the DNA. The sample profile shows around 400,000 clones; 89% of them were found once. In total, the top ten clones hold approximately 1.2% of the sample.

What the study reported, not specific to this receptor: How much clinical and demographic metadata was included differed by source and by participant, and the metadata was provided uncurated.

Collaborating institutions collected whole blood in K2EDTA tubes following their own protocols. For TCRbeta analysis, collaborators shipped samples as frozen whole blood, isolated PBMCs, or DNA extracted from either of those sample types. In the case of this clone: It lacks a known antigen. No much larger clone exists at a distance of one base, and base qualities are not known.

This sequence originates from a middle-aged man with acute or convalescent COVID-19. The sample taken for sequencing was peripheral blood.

The nucleotide sequence is TGTGCCAGTAGTATACAACGGACAGTTCGCCAGGAGACCCAGTACTTC. Translated, this gives CASSIQRTVRQETQYF. Recombination connected TRBV19 to TRBJ2-5, and the D gene may be TRBD1, 6 bases matching. Per the germline V gene (reference sequence), LNHDA is the CDR1 and SQIVND is the CDR2. Measured from the cysteine to the phenylalanine, the CDR3 is 16 residues long. The DNA shown is the 48-base CDR3, in frame from base 1. The junction shows trimming of 2 bases on V and 5 bases on J, plus 18 bases between the germline ends. The reference TRBV19 and TRBJ2-5 proteins fill in what lies around the CDR3, so the full variable domain reads DGGITQSPKYLFRKEGQNVTLSCEQNLNHDAMYWYRQDPGQGLRLIYYSQIVNDFQKGDIAEGYSVSREKKESFPLTVTSAQKNPTAFYLCASSIQRTVRQETQYFGPGTRLLVL.